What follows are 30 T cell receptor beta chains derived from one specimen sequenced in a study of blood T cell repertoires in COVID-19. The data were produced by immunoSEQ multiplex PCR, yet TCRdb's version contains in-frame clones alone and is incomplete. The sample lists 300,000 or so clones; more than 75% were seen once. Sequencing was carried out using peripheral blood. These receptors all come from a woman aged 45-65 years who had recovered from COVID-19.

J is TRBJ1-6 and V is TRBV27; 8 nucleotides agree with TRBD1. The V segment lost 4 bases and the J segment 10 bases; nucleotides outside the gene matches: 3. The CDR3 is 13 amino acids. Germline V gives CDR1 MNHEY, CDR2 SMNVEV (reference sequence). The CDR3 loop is CASSSDRVSPLHF. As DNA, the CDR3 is TGTGCCAGCAGTTCGGACAGGGTATCACCCCTCCACTTT.

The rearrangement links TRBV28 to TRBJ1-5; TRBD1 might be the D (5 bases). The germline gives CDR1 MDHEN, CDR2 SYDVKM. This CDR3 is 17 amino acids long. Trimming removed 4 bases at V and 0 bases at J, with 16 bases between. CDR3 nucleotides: TGTGCCAGCAGTTCCATCGGGGGGTGGTATAGCAATCAGCCCCAGCATTTT. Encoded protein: CASSSIGGWYSNQPQHF. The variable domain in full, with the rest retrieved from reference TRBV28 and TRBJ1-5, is DVKVTQSSRYLVKRTGEKVFLECVQDMDHENMFWYRQDPGLGLRLIYFSYDVKMKEKGDIPEGYSVSREKKERFSLILESASTNQTSMYLCASSSIGGWYSNQPQHFGDGTRLSIL.

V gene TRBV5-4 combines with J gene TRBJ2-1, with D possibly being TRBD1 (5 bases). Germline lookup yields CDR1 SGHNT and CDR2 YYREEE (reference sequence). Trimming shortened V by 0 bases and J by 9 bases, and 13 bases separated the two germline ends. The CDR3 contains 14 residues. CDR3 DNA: TGTGCCAGCAGCTTGGGTCAGGGAAGGGGTGAGCAGTTCTTC. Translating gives CASSLGQGRGEQFF.

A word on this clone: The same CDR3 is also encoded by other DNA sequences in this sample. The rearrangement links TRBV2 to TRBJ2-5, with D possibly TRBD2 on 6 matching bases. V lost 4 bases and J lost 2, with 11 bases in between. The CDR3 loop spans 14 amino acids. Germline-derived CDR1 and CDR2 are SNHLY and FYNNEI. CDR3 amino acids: CASSVSGVQETQYF. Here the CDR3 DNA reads TGTGCCAGCAGTGTATCGGGGGTACAAGAGACCCAGTACTTC.

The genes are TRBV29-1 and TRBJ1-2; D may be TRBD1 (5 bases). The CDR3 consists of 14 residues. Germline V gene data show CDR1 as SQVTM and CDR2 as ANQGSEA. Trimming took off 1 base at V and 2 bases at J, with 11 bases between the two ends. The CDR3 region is CSVEGQGTNYGYTF. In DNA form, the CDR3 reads TGCAGCGTTGAAGGGCAGGGAACCAACTATGGCTACACCTTC.

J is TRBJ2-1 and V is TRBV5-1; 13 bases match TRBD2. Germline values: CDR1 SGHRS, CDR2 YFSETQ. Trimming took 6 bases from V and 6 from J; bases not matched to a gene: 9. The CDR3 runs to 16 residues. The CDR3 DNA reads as TGCGCCAGCACCCTCGGTGGGACTAGCGGGACCAATGAGCAGTTCTTC. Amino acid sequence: CASTLGGTSGTNEQFF.

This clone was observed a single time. CDR3 DNA: TGTGCCACCACAGGGGTTTCTGGGGCCAACGTCCTGACTTTC. This gives the protein CATTGVSGANVLTF. This chain joins TRBV3-1 (or the pseudogene TRBV3-2) and TRBJ2-6; 7 nucleotides match TRBD1. Germline loops: CDR1 LGHDT, CDR2 YNNKEL (reference sequence). The CDR3 is 14 amino acids. With V trimmed by 10 bases and J by 1 base, 4 bases remained unmatched.

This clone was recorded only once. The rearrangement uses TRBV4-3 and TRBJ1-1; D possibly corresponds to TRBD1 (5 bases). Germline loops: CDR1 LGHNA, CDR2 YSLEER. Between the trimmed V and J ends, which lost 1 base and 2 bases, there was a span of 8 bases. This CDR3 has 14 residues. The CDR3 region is CASSQGQSNTEAFF. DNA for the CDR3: TGCGCCAGCAGCCAAGGACAGAGTAACACTGAAGCTTTCTTT.

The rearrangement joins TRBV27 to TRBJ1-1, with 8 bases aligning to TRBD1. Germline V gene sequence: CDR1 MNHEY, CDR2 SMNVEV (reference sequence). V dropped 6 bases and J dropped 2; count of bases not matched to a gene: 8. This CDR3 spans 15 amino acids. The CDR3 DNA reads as TGTGCCAGCAGCTGGACAGGGCGGCCTAACACTGAAGCTTTCTTT. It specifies CASSWTGRPNTEAFF.

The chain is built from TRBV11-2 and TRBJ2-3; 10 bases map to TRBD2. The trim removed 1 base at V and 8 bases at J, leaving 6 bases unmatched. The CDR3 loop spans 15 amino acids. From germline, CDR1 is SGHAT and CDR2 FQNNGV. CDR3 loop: CASSLGAGGLGTQYF. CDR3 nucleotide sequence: TGTGCCAGCAGCTTAGGAGCGGGGGGGCTCGGTACGCAGTATTTT. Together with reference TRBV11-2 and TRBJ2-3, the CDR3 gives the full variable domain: EAGVAQSPRYKIIEKRQSVAFWCNPISGHATLYWYQQILGQGPKLLIQFQNNGVVDDSQLPKDRFSAERLKGVDSTLKIQPAKLEDSAVYLCASSLGAGGLGTQYFGPGTRLTVL.

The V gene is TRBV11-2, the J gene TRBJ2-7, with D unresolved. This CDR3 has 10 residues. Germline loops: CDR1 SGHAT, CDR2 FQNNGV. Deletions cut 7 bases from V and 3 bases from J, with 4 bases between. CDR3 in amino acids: CASTHYEQYF. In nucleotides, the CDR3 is TGTGCCAGCACCCACTACGAGCAGTACTTC.

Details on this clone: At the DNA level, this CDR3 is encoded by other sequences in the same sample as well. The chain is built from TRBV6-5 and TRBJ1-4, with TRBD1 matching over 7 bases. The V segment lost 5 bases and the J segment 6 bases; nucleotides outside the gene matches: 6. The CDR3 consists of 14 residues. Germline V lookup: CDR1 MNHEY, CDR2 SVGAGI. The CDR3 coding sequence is TGTGCCAGCAGTCGACAGGGTCGAGATGAAAAACTGTTTTTT. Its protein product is CASSRQGRDEKLFF.

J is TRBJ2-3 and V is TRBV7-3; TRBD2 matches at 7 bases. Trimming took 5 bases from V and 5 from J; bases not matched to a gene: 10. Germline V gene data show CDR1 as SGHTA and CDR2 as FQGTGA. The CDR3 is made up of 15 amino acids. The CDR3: CASSPTGGSVDTQYF. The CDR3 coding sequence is TGTGCCAGCAGCCCTACGGGCGGGAGCGTAGATACGCAGTATTTT. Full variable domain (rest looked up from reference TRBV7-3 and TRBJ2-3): GAGVSQTPSNKVTEKGKYVELRCDPISGHTALYWYRQSLGQGPEFLIYFQGTGAADDSGLPNDRFFAVRPEGSVSTLKIQRTERGDSAVYLCASSPTGGSVDTQYFGPGTRLTVL.

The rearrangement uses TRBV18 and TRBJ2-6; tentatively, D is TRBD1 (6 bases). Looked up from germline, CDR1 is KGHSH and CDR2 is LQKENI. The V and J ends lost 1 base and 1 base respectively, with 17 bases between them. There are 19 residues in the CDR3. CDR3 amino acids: CASSPLYAGERSGANVLTF. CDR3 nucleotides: TGTGCCAGCTCACCACTATATGCAGGGGAACGTTCTGGGGCCAACGTCCTGACTTTC.

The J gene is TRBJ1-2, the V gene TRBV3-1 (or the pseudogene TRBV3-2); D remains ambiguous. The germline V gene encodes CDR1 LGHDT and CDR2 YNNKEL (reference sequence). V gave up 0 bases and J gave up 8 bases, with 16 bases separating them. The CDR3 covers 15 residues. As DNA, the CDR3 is TGTGCCAGCAGCCAAGATAGTGCGGGAAGAGGAGGCTACACCTTC. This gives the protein CASSQDSAGRGGYTF.

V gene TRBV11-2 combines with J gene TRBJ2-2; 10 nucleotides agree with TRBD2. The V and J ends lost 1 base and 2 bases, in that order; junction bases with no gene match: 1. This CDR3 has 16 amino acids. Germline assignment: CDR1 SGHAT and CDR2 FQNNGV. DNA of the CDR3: TGTGCCAGCAGCTTAGGACTAGCGGGCAACACCGGGGAGCTGTTTTTT. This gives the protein CASSLGLAGNTGELFF.

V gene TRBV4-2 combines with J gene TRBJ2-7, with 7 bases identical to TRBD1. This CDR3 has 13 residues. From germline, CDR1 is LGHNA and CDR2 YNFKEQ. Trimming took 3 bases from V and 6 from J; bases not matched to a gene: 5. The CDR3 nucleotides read TGTGCCAGCAGCCACCGACAGGGAAGCGAGCAGTACTTC. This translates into CASSHRQGSEQYF.

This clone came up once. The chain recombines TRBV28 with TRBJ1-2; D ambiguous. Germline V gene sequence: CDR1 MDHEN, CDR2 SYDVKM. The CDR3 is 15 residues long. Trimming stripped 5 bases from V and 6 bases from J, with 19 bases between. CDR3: CASSGPTAYMDGYTF. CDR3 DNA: TGTGCCAGCAGTGGGCCCACGGCTTATATGGATGGCTACACCTTC.

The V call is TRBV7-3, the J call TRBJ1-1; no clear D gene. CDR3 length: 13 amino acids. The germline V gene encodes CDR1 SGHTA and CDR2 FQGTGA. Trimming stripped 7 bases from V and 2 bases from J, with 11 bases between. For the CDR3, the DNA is TGTGCCAGCAAGATGGTACTAAACACTGAAGCTTTCTTT. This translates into CASKMVLNTEAFF.

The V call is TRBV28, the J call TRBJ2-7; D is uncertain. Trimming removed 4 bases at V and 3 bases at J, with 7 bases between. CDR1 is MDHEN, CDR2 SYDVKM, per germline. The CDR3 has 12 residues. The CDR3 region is CASSSPLYEQYF. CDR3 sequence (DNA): TGTGCCAGCAGTTCCCCCCTCTACGAGCAGTACTTC.

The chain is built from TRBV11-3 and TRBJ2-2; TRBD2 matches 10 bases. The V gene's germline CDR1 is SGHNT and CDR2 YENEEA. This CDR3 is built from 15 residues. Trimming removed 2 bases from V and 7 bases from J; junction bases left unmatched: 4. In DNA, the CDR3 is TGTGCCAGCAGCTTAAGGACTAGCGGTAACGGGGAGCTGTTTTTT. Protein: CASSLRTSGNGELFF. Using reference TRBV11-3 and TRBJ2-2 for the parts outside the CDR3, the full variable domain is EAGVVQSPRYKIIEKKQPVAFWCNPISGHNTLYWYLQNLGQGPELLIRYENEEAVDDSQLPKDRFSAERLKGVDSTLKIQPAELGDSAVYLCASSLRTSGNGELFFGEGSRLTVL.

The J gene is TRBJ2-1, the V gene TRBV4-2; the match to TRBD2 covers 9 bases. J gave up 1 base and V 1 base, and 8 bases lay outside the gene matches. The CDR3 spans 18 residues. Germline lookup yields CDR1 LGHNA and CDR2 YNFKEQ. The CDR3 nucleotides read TGTGCCAGCAGCCAAGGATTAGATGCGGGAGGGTCCTACAATGAGCAGTTCTTC. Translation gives CASSQGLDAGGSYNEQFF.

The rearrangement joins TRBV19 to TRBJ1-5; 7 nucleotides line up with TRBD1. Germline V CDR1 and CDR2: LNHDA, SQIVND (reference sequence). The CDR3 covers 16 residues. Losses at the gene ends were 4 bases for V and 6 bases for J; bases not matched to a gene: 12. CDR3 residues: CASSTEGPGQSQPQHF. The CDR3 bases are TGTGCCAGTAGTACTGAGGGACCGGGACAGAGTCAGCCCCAGCATTTT.

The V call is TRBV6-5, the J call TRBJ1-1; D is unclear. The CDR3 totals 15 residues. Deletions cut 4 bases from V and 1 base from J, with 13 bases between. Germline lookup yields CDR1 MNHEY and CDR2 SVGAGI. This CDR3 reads CASSSGGIANTEAFF. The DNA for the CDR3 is TGTGCCAGCAGTTCAGGCGGGATCGCGAACACTGAAGCTTTCTTT.

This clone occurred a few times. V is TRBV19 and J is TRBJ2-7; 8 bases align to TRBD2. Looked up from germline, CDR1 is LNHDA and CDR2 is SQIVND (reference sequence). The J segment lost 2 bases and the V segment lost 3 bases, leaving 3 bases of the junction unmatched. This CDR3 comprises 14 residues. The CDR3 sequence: CASSITSGPYEQYF. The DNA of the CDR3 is TGTGCCAGTAGTATCACTAGCGGCCCCTACGAGCAGTACTTC.

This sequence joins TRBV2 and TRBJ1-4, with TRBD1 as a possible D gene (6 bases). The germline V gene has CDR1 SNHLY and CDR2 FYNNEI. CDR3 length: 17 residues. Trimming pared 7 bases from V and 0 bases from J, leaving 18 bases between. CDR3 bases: TGTGCCAGCATTTCGGACAGAATTCTTGCAACTAATGAAAAACTGTTTTTT. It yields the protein CASISDRILATNEKLFF.

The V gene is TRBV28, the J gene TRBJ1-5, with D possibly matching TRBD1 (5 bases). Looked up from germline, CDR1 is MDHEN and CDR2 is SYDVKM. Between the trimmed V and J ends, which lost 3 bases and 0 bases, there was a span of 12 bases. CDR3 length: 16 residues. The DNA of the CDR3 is TGTGCCAGCAGTTTCATGGGACTCTTTAGCAATCAGCCCCAGCATTTT. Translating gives CASSFMGLFSNQPQHF.

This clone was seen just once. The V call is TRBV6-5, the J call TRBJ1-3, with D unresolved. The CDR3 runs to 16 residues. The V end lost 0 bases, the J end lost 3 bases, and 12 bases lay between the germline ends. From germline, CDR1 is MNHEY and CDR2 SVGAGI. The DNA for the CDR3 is TGTGCCAGCAGTTACTCGAGCCCCCGTCTTGGAAACACCATATATTTT. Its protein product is CASSYSSPRLGNTIYF.

The CDR3 DNA reads as TGTGCCAGCAGCTTATACAGCGGGTCGACCCCACGGACCCAGTACTTC. Its protein is CASSLYSGSTPRTQYF. The rearrangement uses TRBV13 and TRBJ2-5; D possibly corresponds to TRBD2 (6 bases). V lost 2 bases and J 7 bases, leaving 20 bases between the germline ends. This CDR3 contains 16 residues. Per the germline V gene, CDR1 is PRHDT and CDR2 is FYEKMQ (reference sequence).

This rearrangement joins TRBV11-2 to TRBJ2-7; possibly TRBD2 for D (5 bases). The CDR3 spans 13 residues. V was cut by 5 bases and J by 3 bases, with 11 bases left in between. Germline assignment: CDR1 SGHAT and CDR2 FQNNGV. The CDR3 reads CASSPSPLYEQYF. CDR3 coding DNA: TGTGCCAGCAGCCCTAGCCCTCTCTACGAGCAGTACTTC.